These 2 T cell receptor beta chains were all obtained from the same sample, sequenced in a study of cytomegalovirus exposure and HLA in healthy donors. The PCR ran on 60 Vbeta and 13 Jbeta primers. Only in-frame clones appear in the TCRdb table, and some are missing; sequencing was by immunoSEQ multiplex PCR. The sample lists fewer than 200,000 clones, roughly four fifths occurring once. Sequenced input: PBMCs. These receptors were collected from a woman between 45 and 65 years old in good health and CMV-seronegative.

The V and J genes are TRBV5-1 and TRBJ1-1; tentatively, D is TRBD1 (5 bases). The CDR3 extends over 14 amino acids. V lost 0 bases and J 6 bases, leaving 12 bases between the germline ends. Germline-derived CDR1 and CDR2 are SGHRS and YFSETQ. The CDR3, as DNA: TGCGCCAGCAGCTTGGAAGGGGCAGGCGCTGAAGCTTTCTTT. Encoded protein: CASSLEGAGAEAFF. The full variable domain, with the rest looked up from reference TRBV5-1 and TRBJ1-1, is KAGVTQTPRYLIKTRGQQVTLSCSPISGHRSVSWYQQTPGQGLQFLFEYFSETQRNKGNFPGRFSGRQFSNSRSEMNVSTLELGDSALYLCASSLEGAGAEAFFGQGTRLTVV.

The chain has TRBV6-1 and TRBJ2-7, with 11 bases matching TRBD1. V lost 5 bases and J lost 5; bases outside the gene matches: 8. Germline V gives CDR1 MNHNS, CDR2 SASEGT. This CDR3 region has 15 residues. CDR3 DNA: TGTGCCAGCAGTACCGGGACAGGGGGTGGCAACGAGCAGTACTTC. The encoded protein is CASSTGTGGGNEQYF.